These T cell receptor beta chains were read from a single sample in a study of cytomegalovirus exposure and HLA in healthy donors. Sequencing used immunoSEQ multiplex PCR; TCRdb keeps in-frame clones, though not all of them. Of under 250,000 clones listed, about 84% were seen once; the top ten hold roughly 1.3%. Source material: PBMCs. The origin of the receptors is a human donor in good health. Each CDR3 is given with its conserved first and last residue. A D gene is named only where the DNA matches it firmly. Where a row states a size, it is once, few, many or the class of an expanded clone; other rows omit it.

CDR3 DNA: TGTGCCTGGAGTGTTAAGACAGGTAATACTAATGAAAAACTGTTTTTT
CDR3 protein: CAWSVKTGNTNEKLFF
clone size: NA
V gene: TRBV30
J gene: TRBJ1-4
D gene: NA

CDR3 DNA: TGTGCCAGCAGTTTTCAACTTATCCCGTCAGGCGCTGATACGCAGTATTTT
CDR3 protein: CASSFQLIPSGADTQYF
clone size: NA
V gene: TRBV28
J gene: TRBJ2-3
D gene: NA

CDR3 DNA: TGCAGTGCTAGACCCGGGGATGAGCAGTTCTTC
CDR3 protein: CSARPGDEQFF
clone size: few
V gene: TRBV20-1
J gene: TRBJ2-1
D gene: NA

CDR3 DNA: TGTGCCAGCAGTGACGCCTACGAGCAGTACTTC
CDR3 protein: CASSDAYEQYF
clone size: NA
V gene: TRBV25-1
J gene: TRBJ2-7
D gene: NA

CDR3 DNA: TGCGCCAGCAGCCCCTCCGGGACAGGGAATCAGCCCCAGCATTTT
CDR3 protein: CASSPSGTGNQPQHF
clone size: NA
V gene: TRBV4-1
J gene: TRBJ1-5
D gene: TRBD1

CDR3 DNA: TGTGCCAGCAGTTTATTATTAGTGGGGGCGAATGGCTACACCTTC
CDR3 protein: CASSLLLVGANGYTF
clone size: NA
V gene: TRBV28
J gene: TRBJ1-2
D gene: NA

CDR3 DNA: TGTGCCAGCAGTGGGGTGACAGGGTACTCCTACGAGCAGTACTTC
CDR3 protein: CASSGVTGYSYEQYF
clone size: NA
V gene: TRBV6-1
J gene: TRBJ2-7
D gene: TRBD1

CDR3 DNA: TGTGCCAGCAGTTTATCCCGCGATCCCTATGGCTACACCTTC
CDR3 protein: CASSLSRDPYGYTF
clone size: NA
V gene: TRBV27
J gene: TRBJ1-2
D gene: NA

CDR3 DNA: TGTGCCAGAAGCTTTAATCGGCTTACAGGGAACACCGGGGAGCTGTTTTTT
CDR3 protein: CARSFNRLTGNTGELFF
clone size: many
V gene: TRBV5-3
J gene: TRBJ2-2
D gene: NA

CDR3 DNA: TGTGCCAGCAGTTACACTAGCGGCGTACAAGAGACCCAGTACTTC
CDR3 protein: CASSYTSGVQETQYF
clone size: NA
V gene: TRBV6-7
J gene: TRBJ2-5
D gene: TRBD2

CDR3 DNA: TGTGCCAGCAATTCAGGGAGGCCCTCTGGGGCCAACGTCCTGACTTTC
CDR3 protein: CASNSGRPSGANVLTF
clone size: NA
V gene: TRBV21-1
J gene: TRBJ2-6
D gene: NA

CDR3 DNA: TGCGCCAGCAGCCCGGGACAGGGGGCGTACGAGCAGTACTTC
CDR3 protein: CASSPGQGAYEQYF
clone size: NA
V gene: TRBV5-1
J gene: TRBJ2-7
D gene: TRBD1

CDR3 DNA: TGTGCCAGCATAAGCGGGAAGTCCTACAATGAGCAGTTCTTC
CDR3 protein: CASISGKSYNEQFF
clone size: once
V gene: TRBV6-6
J gene: TRBJ2-1
D gene: TRBD2

CDR3 DNA: TGTGCCAGCAACAAAAGGGCGGGGCGTGGAGAGACCCAGTACTTC
CDR3 protein: CASNKRAGRGETQYF
clone size: NA
V gene: TRBV6-5
J gene: TRBJ2-5
D gene: NA

CDR3 DNA: TGTGCCGGAGGGTTCCAAGAGACCCAGTACTTC
CDR3 protein: CAGGFQETQYF
clone size: NA
V gene: TRBV30
J gene: TRBJ2-5
D gene: NA

CDR3 DNA: TGTGCCAGCTCACCGACTAGCGGGAGTTTGGAGACCCAGTACTTC
CDR3 protein: CASSPTSGSLETQYF
clone size: NA
V gene: TRBV18
J gene: TRBJ2-5
D gene: TRBD2

CDR3 DNA: TGCAGCGTTGGACCCGTGACAGGCCGACAAGAGACCCAGTACTTC
CDR3 protein: CSVGPVTGRQETQYF
clone size: NA
V gene: TRBV29-1
J gene: TRBJ2-5
D gene: NA

CDR3 DNA: TGTGCCAGCAGCTTACAGTTGCCCGGGGAGCTGTTTTTT
CDR3 protein: CASSLQLPGELFF
clone size: NA
V gene: TRBV11-2
J gene: TRBJ2-2
D gene: NA

CDR3 DNA: TGTGCCAGCAGTCCCCTCAGGGGCAACGGCAATCAGCCCCAGCATTTT
CDR3 protein: CASSPLRGNGNQPQHF
clone size: NA
V gene: TRBV27
J gene: TRBJ1-5
D gene: NA

CDR3 DNA: TGTGCCAGCAGTGTCCGGCCGGGACTAGCGTACGAGCAGTACTTC
CDR3 protein: CASSVRPGLAYEQYF
clone size: NA
V gene: TRBV6-1
J gene: TRBJ2-7
D gene: TRBD2

CDR3 DNA: TGTGCCAGCAGTTCCGGGGAAGATCGGGCAAGGTTAGGTGAAAAACTGTTTTTT
CDR3 protein: CASSSGEDRARLGEKLFF
clone size: NA
V gene: TRBV25-1
J gene: TRBJ1-4
D gene: NA